The 26 T cell receptor beta chains below all came from one sample that was sequenced in a study of cytomegalovirus exposure and HLA in healthy donors. PCR primers comprised 60 Vbeta and 13 Jbeta primers. Produced via immunoSEQ multiplex PCR; TCRdb's table is partial and in-frame only. The sample lists approximately 130,000 clones, about 9.2% seen once, with over 6.5% in the top ten. The specimen sequenced was PBMCs. The receptors were gathered from a woman aged 40 to 50 in good health and CMV-seropositive.

CDR3 nucleotides: TGTGCCAGCAGCAAAATCAGTAGCGGGGAGATGCAGTTCTTC. Translating it yields CASSKISSGEMQFF. The V call is TRBV21-1, the J call TRBJ2-1; no check of the table's D call, TRBD2, against the DNA was made. TRBV21-1 is recorded as a pseudogene. This CDR3 contains 14 residues.

The chain carries TRBV19 and TRBJ1-2, with D possibly being TRBD1 (6 bases). This CDR3 is built from 15 residues. V shed 4 bases and J shed 4 bases, with 16 bases lying between them. Germline loops: CDR1 LNHDA, CDR2 SQIVND (reference sequence). The DNA of the CDR3 is TGTGCCAGTAGTACCCCACAGGCAGGGGCCTATGGCTACACCTTC. Its protein is CASSTPQAGAYGYTF. The variable domain in full, with the rest retrieved from reference TRBV19 and TRBJ1-2, is DGGITQSPKYLFRKEGQNVTLSCEQNLNHDAMYWYRQDPGQGLRLIYYSQIVNDFQKGDIAEGYSVSREKKESFPLTVTSAQKNPTAFYLCASSTPQAGAYGYTFGSGTRLTVV.

V is TRBV15 and J is TRBJ2-6; 8 bases are shared with TRBD1. This CDR3 contains 15 residues. CDR1 and CDR2 (germline): LNHNV, YYDKDF (reference sequence). V shed 6 bases, J shed 4 bases, and the junction held 5 bases outside the gene matches. The CDR3 region has the DNA TGTGCCACCAGAGCAGGGGGCACAGGGGCCAACGTCCTGACTTTC. It yields the protein CATRAGGTGANVLTF.

The V call is TRBV19, the J call TRBJ1-2; D not resolved. There are 14 residues in the CDR3. Deletions cut 8 bases from V and 3 bases from J, with 16 bases between. Germline-derived CDR1 and CDR2 are LNHDA and SQIVND (reference sequence). The CDR3, as DNA: TGTGCCAGTTCGACTGGACTGGGCCACTATGGCTACACCTTC. Translating gives CASSTGLGHYGYTF. Together with reference TRBV19 and TRBJ1-2, the CDR3 gives the full variable domain: DGGITQSPKYLFRKEGQNVTLSCEQNLNHDAMYWYRQDPGQGLRLIYYSQIVNDFQKGDIAEGYSVSREKKESFPLTVTSAQKNPTAFYLCASSTGLGHYGYTFGSGTRLTVV.

The rearrangement joins TRBV6-6 to TRBJ2-1; D uncertain. The V gene lost 5 bases and the J gene lost 7 bases, with 9 bases spanning the gap. In germline, CDR1 is MNHNY, CDR2 SVGAGI (reference sequence). There are 12 residues in the CDR3. CDR3 region: CASSASRNEQFF. CDR3 coding DNA: TGTGCCAGCAGTGCCTCCAGGAATGAGCAGTTCTTC.

This clone was detected only a few times. The rearrangement links TRBV25-1 to TRBJ1-4; 8 nucleotides match TRBD1. Trimming took 5 bases from V and 6 from J; bases not matched to a gene: 2. Germline assignment: CDR1 MGHDK and CDR2 SYGVNS. The length of the CDR3 is 13 residues. CDR3 in amino acids: CASSPTGDEKLFF. CDR3 coding DNA: TGTGCCAGCAGTCCGACAGGGGATGAAAAACTGTTTTTT.

Only a few counts were recorded for this clone. This chain uses TRBV7-2 with TRBJ2-3; 10 bases align to TRBD2. This CDR3 has 18 amino acids. Germline trimming cut 1 base from V and 2 bases from J; bases unmatched to any gene: 9. The germline CDR1 and CDR2 sequences are SGHTA and FQGNSA. The CDR3 loop is CASSLGRLAGALTDTQYF. Here the CDR3 DNA reads TGTGCCAGCAGCTTAGGTAGGCTAGCGGGGGCCCTCACAGATACGCAGTATTTT.

V is TRBV6-5 and J is TRBJ2-7; 8 nucleotides line up with TRBD1. V lost 5 bases to trimming and J lost 5 bases; unmatched junction nucleotides: 11. The CDR3 totals 15 residues. The germline CDR1 and CDR2 sequences are MNHEY and SVGAGI. The CDR3 sequence: CASSKFGQGGHEQYF. Written as DNA, the CDR3 is TGTGCCAGCAGTAAATTCGGACAGGGAGGACACGAGCAGTACTTC.

This clone came up a few times. The chain has TRBV5-5 and TRBJ2-7, with D perhaps TRBD2 (6 bases). The CDR3 is 12 residues long. Germline values: CDR1 SGHKS, CDR2 YYEKEE (reference sequence). The V and J ends lost 3 bases and 4 bases respectively, with 8 bases between them. The CDR3 here is CASSSGLYEQYF. DNA for the CDR3: TGTGCCAGCAGCTCGGGACTTTACGAGCAGTACTTC.

The CDR3 region has the DNA TGTGCCAGCAGTGAAATCGGGACAGGGGATAATGAGCAGTTCTTC. Protein sequence: CASSEIGTGDNEQFF. The chain couples TRBV2 to TRBJ2-1; 10 bases agree with TRBD1. V shed 2 bases, J shed 7 bases, and the junction held 5 bases outside the gene matches. Germline V lookup: CDR1 SNHLY, CDR2 FYNNEI. The CDR3 contains 15 residues.

Only a few counts were recorded for this clone. This chain joins TRBV19 and TRBJ2-1, with 13 positions matching TRBD2. Germline V gene data show CDR1 as LNHDA and CDR2 as SQIVND (reference sequence). The CDR3 is made up of 16 amino acids. The ends lost 5 bases at V and 8 bases at J; junction bases unmatched: 9. Here the CDR3 DNA reads TGTGCCAGTAGTCTAACCGGGACTAGCGGGGTCCATGAGCAGTTCTTC. Amino acid sequence: CASSLTGTSGVHEQFF.

This clone occurred a few times. V usage is TRBV4-2 and J usage is TRBJ2-5, with 12 bases aligning to TRBD2. CDR3 length: 17 residues. Germline values: CDR1 LGHNA, CDR2 YNFKEQ. Losses at the gene ends were 0 bases for V and 4 bases for J; bases not matched to a gene: 6. CDR3 nucleotides: TGTGCCAGCAGCCAAGATAACCTAGCGGGGGGGGGAGAGACCCAGTACTTC. It is translated as CASSQDNLAGGGETQYF.

Only a few counts were recorded for this clone. The V call is TRBV27, the J call TRBJ1-5, with D unclear. This CDR3 has 13 residues. CDR1 is MNHEY, CDR2 SMNVEV, per germline (reference sequence). V was trimmed by 5 bases and J by 3 bases, leaving 8 bases between them. In DNA form, the CDR3 reads TGTGCCAGCAGTAGAACAGACAATCAGCCCCAGCATTTT. Protein product: CASSRTDNQPQHF.

The chain carries TRBV6-1 and TRBJ1-4; 8 bases map to TRBD1. V shed 3 bases and J 8 bases; nucleotides not matched to a gene: 5. Germline values: CDR1 MNHNS, CDR2 SASEGT. This CDR3 is built from 14 residues. CDR3 nucleotides: TGTGCCAGCAGTGAGGACAGGGTCCTCGAAAAACTGTTTTTT. Its protein product is CASSEDRVLEKLFF.

This clone was detected a few times. The rearrangement uses TRBV5-1 and TRBJ2-7, with 9 positions matching TRBD2. CDR3 length: 15 residues. CDR1 and CDR2 (germline): SGHRS, YFSETQ. Germline trimming cut 4 bases from V and 4 bases from J; bases unmatched to any gene: 9. Written as DNA, the CDR3 is TGCGCCAGCAGCGATCCCGGGCGGGGGGGTTACGAGCAGTACTTC. Its protein product is CASSDPGRGGYEQYF.

There are a few counts of this clone. V usage is TRBV19 and J usage is TRBJ2-1; 7 bases match TRBD1. The CDR3 is 17 amino acids. V was clipped by 4 bases and J by 3 bases; unmatched bases: 12. Germline lookup yields CDR1 LNHDA and CDR2 SQIVND (reference sequence). CDR3 DNA: TGTGCCAGTAGTAAGAGAATGTCGAGACAGGGCTACAATGAGCAGTTCTTC. Translation: CASSKRMSRQGYNEQFF.

This sequence joins TRBV7-8 and TRBJ2-3; 7 bases line up with TRBD2. V lost 4 bases to trimming and J lost 5 bases; unmatched junction nucleotides: 9. The CDR3 totals 15 residues. Germline V gene data show CDR1 as SGHVS and CDR2 as FQNEAQ. CDR3 in DNA: TGTGCCAGCAGCTCACTCGGAGGGGAGGGAGATACGCAGTATTTT. This encodes CASSSLGGEGDTQYF. The full variable domain, rest sourced from reference TRBV7-8 and TRBJ2-3, is GAGVSQSPRYKVAKRGQDVALRCDPISGHVSLFWYQQALGQGPEFLTYFQNEAQLDKSGLPSDRFFAERPEGSVSTLKIQRTQQEDSAVYLCASSSLGGEGDTQYFGPGTRLTVL.

J is TRBJ2-1 and V is TRBV6-6; no clear D gene. The CDR3 has 11 amino acids. Germline V gives CDR1 MNHNY, CDR2 SVGAGI (reference sequence). V gave up 6 bases and J gave up 8 bases, with 8 bases separating them. The CDR3 nucleotides read TGTGCCAGCAGCCGGGTGTATGAGCAGTTCTTC. It codes for CASSRVYEQFF.

Turning to this clone: This CDR3 is also generated by other DNA sequences in the sample. This rearrangement joins TRBV25-1 to TRBJ2-3, with TRBD1 as a possible D gene (6 bases). Deletions cut 0 bases from V and 4 bases from J, with 11 bases between. The CDR3 covers 15 residues. Germline loops: CDR1 MGHDK, CDR2 SYGVNS. CDR3: CASSEYRGTADTQYF. The CDR3 DNA is TGTGCCAGCAGTGAATACAGGGGAACAGCAGATACGCAGTATTTT.

The sample holds a few counts of this clone. The gene calls are TRBV7-2 and TRBJ2-7; 10 nucleotides agree with TRBD1. V lost 6 bases and J lost 2; bases outside the gene matches: 7. The CDR3 has 15 amino acids. The germline CDR1 and CDR2 sequences are SGHTA and FQGNSA. The CDR3, as DNA: TGTGCCAGCAGACAGGACAGGGGGATCACCTACGAGCAGTACTTC. This encodes CASRQDRGITYEQYF.

There are a few counts of this clone. The genes are TRBV6-1 and TRBJ2-5, with D possibly matching TRBD2 (6 bases). This CDR3 has 14 amino acids. Germline CDR1 and CDR2: MNHNS and SASEGT. V lost 1 base to trimming and J lost 5 bases, with 11 bases between them. CDR3 residues: CASSEDGGRETQYF. The CDR3 nucleotides read TGTGCCAGCAGTGAAGACGGAGGGAGGGAGACCCAGTACTTC.

This chain uses TRBV5-1 with TRBJ2-3, with TRBD1 matching 9 bases. Unmatched junction bases numbered 5, after V lost 4 bases and J lost 5 bases. Germline V gene lookup returns CDR1 SGHRS and CDR2 YFSETQ. This CDR3 is 14 amino acids long. The CDR3 here is CASSGTGRRDTQYF. As DNA, the CDR3 is TGCGCCAGCAGCGGGACAGGGCGGCGAGATACGCAGTATTTT.

The V gene is TRBV25-1, the J gene TRBJ1-2, with 8 bases matching TRBD1. V was clipped by 5 bases and J by 1 base; unmatched bases: 15. Germline CDR1 is MGHDK and CDR2 is SYGVNS. This CDR3 spans 18 amino acids. The CDR3 sequence is CASSPGTGKTFYNYGYTF. The CDR3 coding sequence is TGTGCCAGCAGTCCTGGGACAGGAAAAACCTTCTATAACTATGGCTACACCTTC.

This clone has only a few counts. V is TRBV5-1 and J is TRBJ1-1; 7 bases match TRBD1. After removal of 4 bases from V and 4 bases from J, the junction contained 10 bases not matched to a gene. The CDR3 runs 15 residues. Per germline, CDR1 SGHRS and CDR2 YFSETQ. Here the CDR3 reads CASSLYNRGGTEAFF. In DNA, the CDR3 is TGCGCCAGCAGCCTATATAACAGGGGAGGCACTGAAGCTTTCTTT.

The chain links TRBV20-1 to TRBJ1-2; the D is unclear. The germline CDR1 and CDR2 sequences are DFQATT and SNEGSKA (reference sequence). CDR3 size: 10 residues. V gave up 4 bases and J gave up 8 bases, with 8 bases separating them. For the CDR3, the DNA is TGCAGTGCTACTACAGACGGCTACACCTTC. It codes for CSATTDGYTF.

The rearrangement links TRBV5-3 to TRBJ2-3, with a weak D call TRBD2 (5 bases). TRBV5-3 is given ORF status, its function remaining uncertain. CDR3 length: 15 amino acids. With 2 bases removed from V and 4 bases from J, the gap between germline ends came to 14 bases. The CDR3 DNA reads as TGTGCCAGAAGCTTATTGAGGGCTGGGGCAGATACGCAGTATTTT. It encodes CARSLLRAGADTQYF.